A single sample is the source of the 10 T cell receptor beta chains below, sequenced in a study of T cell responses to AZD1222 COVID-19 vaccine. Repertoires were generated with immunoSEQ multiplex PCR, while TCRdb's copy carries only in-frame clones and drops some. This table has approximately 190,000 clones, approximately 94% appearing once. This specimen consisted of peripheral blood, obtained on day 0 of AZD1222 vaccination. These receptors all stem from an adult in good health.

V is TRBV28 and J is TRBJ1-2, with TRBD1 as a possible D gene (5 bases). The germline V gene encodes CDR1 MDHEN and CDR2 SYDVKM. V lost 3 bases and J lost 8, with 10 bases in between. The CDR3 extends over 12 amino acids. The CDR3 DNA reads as TGTGCCAGCAGTTTGGGACTGACGGGCTACACCTTC. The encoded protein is CASSLGLTGYTF.

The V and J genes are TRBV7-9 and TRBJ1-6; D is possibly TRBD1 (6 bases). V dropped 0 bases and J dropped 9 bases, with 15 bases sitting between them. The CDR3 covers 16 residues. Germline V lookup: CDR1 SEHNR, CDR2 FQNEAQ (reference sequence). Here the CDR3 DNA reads TGTGCCAGCAGCTTAGCGGTGGTCAGGGGAGGTTCACCCCTCCACTTT. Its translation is CASSLAVVRGGSPLHF.

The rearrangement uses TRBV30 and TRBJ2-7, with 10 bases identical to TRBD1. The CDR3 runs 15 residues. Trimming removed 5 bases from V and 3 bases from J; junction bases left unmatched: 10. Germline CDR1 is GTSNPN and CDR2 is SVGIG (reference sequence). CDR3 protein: CAWGPGTGASYEQYF. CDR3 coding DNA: TGTGCCTGGGGGCCGGGGACAGGGGCCAGCTACGAGCAGTACTTC. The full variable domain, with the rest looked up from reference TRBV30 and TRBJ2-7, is SQTIHQWPATLVQPVGSPLSLECTVEGTSNPNLYWYRQAAGRGLQLLFYSVGIGQISSEVPQNLSASRPQDRQFILSSKKLLLSDSGFYLCAWGPGTGASYEQYFGPGTRLTVT.

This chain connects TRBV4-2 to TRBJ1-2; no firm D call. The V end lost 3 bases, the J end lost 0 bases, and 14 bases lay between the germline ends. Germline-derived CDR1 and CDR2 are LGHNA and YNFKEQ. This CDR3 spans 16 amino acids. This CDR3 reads CASSQVTDGANYGYTF. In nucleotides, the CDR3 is TGTGCCAGCAGCCAGGTGACGGACGGTGCTAACTATGGCTACACCTTC.

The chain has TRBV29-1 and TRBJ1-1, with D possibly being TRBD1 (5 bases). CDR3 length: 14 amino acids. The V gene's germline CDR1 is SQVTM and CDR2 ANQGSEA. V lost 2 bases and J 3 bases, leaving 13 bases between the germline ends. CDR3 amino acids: CSVEWGRLDTEAFF. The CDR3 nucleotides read TGCAGCGTTGAATGGGGGAGGTTGGACACTGAAGCTTTCTTT.

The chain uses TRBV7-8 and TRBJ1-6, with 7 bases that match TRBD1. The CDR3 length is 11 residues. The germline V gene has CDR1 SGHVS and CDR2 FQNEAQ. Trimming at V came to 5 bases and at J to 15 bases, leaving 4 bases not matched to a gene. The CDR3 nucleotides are TGTGCCAGCAGCACCGACAGGGACCTCCACTTT. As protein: CASSTDRDLHF.

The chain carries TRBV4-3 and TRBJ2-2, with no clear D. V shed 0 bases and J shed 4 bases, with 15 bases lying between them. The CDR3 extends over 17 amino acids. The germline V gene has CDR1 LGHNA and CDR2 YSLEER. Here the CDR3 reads CASSQEANLMGTGELFF. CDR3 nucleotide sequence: TGCGCCAGCAGCCAAGAAGCAAACCTAATGGGCACCGGGGAGCTGTTTTTT.

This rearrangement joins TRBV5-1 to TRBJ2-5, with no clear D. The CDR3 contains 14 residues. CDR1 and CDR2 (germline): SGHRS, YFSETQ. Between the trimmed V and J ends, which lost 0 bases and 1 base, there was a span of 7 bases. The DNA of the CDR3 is TGCGCCAGCAGCTTGGCCCGGACCCAAGAGACCCAGTACTTC. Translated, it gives CASSLARTQETQYF.

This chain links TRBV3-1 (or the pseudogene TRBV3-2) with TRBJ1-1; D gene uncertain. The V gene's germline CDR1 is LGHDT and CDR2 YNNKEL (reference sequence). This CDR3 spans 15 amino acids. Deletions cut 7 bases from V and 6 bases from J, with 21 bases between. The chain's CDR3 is CASTLSGMGGSEAFF. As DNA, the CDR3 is TGTGCCAGCACCCTAAGCGGGATGGGAGGCTCTGAAGCTTTCTTT.

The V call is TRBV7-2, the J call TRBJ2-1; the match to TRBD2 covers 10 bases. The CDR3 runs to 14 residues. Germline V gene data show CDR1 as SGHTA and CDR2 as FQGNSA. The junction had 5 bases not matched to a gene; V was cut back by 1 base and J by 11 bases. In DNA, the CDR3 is TGTGCCAGCAGCTTAGGCAGCGGGAGGGCCAAGCAGTTCTTC. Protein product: CASSLGSGRAKQFF.